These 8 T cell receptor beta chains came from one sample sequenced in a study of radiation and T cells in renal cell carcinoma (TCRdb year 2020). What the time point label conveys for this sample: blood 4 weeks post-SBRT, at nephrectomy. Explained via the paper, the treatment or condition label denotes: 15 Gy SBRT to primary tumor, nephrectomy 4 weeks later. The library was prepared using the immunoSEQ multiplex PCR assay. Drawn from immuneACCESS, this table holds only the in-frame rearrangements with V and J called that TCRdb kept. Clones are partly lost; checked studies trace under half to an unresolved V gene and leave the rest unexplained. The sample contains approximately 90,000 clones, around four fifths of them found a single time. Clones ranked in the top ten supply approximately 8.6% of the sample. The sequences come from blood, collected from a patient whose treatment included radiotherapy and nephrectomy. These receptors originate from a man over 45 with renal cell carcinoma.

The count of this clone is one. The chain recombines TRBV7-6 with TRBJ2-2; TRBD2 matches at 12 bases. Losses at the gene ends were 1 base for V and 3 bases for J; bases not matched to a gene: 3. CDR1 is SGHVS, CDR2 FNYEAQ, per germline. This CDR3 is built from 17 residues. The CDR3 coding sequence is TGTGCCAGCAGCTTAGGCGGGACTAGCGGGTACACCGGGGAGCTGTTTTTT. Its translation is CASSLGGTSGYTGELFF.

The CDR3 coding sequence is TGTGCCAGCAGTCCTAGCGGAGGGTACGAGCAGTACTTC. Its protein product is CASSPSGGYEQYF. V gene TRBV9 combines with J gene TRBJ2-7, with 7 positions matching TRBD2. Looked up from germline, CDR1 is SGDLS and CDR2 is YYNGEE. CDR3 size: 13 residues. V lost 5 bases to trimming and J lost 4 bases; unmatched junction nucleotides: 6.

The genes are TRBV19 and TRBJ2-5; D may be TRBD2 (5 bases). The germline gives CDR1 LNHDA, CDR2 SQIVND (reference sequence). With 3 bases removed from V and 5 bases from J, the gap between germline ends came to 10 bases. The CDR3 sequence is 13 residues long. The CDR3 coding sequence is TGTGCCAGTAGTATGGTCCCGGGGGAGACCCAGTACTTC. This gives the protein CASSMVPGETQYF.

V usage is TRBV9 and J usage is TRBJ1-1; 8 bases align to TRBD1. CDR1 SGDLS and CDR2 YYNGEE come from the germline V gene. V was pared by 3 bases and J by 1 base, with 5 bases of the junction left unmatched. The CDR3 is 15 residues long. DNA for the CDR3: TGTGCCAGCAGCGCCCCCGGGACAGGGAACACTGAAGCTTTCTTT. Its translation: CASSAPGTGNTEAFF.

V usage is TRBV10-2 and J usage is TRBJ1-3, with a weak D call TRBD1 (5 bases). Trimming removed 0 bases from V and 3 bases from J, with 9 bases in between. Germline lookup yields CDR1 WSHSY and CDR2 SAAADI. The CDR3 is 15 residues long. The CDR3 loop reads CASSESVQVGNTIYF. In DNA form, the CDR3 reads TGCGCCAGCAGTGAGTCAGTACAGGTTGGAAACACCATATATTTT.

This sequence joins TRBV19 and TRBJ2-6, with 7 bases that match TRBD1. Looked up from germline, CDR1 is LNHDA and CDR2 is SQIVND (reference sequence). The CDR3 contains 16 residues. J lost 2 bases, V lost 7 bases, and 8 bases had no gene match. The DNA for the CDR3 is TGTGCCAGTACCCCAGGGGGAAGGACTGGGGCCAACGTCCTGACTTTC. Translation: CASTPGGRTGANVLTF.

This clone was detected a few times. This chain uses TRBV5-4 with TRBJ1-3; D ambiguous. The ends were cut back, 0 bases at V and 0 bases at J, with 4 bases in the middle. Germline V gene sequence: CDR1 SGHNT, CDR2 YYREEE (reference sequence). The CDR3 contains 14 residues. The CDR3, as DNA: TGTGCCAGCAGCTTGGCGGACTCTGGAAACACCATATATTTT. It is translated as CASSLADSGNTIYF.

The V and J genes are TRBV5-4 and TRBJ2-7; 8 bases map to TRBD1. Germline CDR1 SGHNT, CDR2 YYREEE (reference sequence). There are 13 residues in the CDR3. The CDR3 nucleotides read TGTGCGTACGGGGGACAGGATACCTACGAGCAGTACTTC. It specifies CAYGGQDTYEQYF.